This T cell receptor (beta chain) is drawn from a study of cytomegalovirus exposure and HLA in healthy donors. Study results and limitations: A later analysis reportedly identified an Asian-associated ancestry cluster as carrying fewer N-insertions than the roughly 700-donor mean. Analysis was performed later, and it showed HLA-associated TCR beta chains to be more clonally expanded than equally common others.

Primers for the PCR totalled 60 Vbeta and 13 Jbeta. Measured with immunoSEQ multiplex PCR; TCRdb has only the in-frame clones, and not every one. The data contain about 38,000 clones, 55% to 75% of them singletons. J was trimmed by 3 bases and V by 6 bases; bases with no gene match: 4. Germline V CDR1 and CDR2: MNHEY, SMNVEV (reference sequence). This CDR3 spans 15 amino acids. The table lists this clone with a few counts. Its antigen is undetermined. This rearrangement joins TRBV27 to TRBJ2-1; 11 positions match TRBD2. Sequencing was carried out using PBMCs. This TCR came from a man between 45 and 60 years old in good health and CMV-seropositive. CDR3 nucleotides: TGTGCCAGCAGAACCGGACTAGCGGGCTACAATGAGCAGTTCTTC. The encoded protein is CASRTGLAGYNEQFF.